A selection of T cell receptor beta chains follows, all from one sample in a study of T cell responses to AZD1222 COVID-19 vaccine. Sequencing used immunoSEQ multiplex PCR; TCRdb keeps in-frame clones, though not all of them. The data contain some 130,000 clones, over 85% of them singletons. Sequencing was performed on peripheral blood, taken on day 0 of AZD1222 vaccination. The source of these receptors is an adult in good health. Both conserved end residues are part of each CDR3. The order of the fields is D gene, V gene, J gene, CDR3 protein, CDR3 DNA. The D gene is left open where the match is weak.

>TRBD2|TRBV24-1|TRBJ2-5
CATRGGTSGGTDF
TGTGCCACCAGGGGAGGGACTAGCGGGGGGACCGACTTC
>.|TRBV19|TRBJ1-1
CASKAGPGLLNTEAFF
TGTGCCAGTAAGGCCGGGCCCGGGCTCCTGAACACTGAAGCTTTCTTT
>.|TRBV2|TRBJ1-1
CASPIQSREAFF
TGTGCCAGCCCTATCCAAAGCCGCGAAGCTTTCTTT
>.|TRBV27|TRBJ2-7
CASSFNSEQYF
TGTGCCAGCAGTTTTAATTCGGAGCAGTACTTC
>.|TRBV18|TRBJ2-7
CASSPGHEFEQYF
TGTGCCAGCTCACCGGGACATGAATTCGAGCAGTACTTC
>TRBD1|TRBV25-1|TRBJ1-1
CASQTGGTEAFF
TGTGCCAGCCAAACAGGGGGCACTGAAGCTTTCTTT
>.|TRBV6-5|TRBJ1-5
CASSNSRGLNQPQHF
TGTGCCAGCAGTAACTCCCGGGGCCTCAATCAGCCCCAGCATTTT
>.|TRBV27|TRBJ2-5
CASSFGIQETQYF
TGTGCCAGCTCATTCGGGATCCAGGAGACCCAGTACTTC
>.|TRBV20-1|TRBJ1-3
CSAREVRAIYF
TGCAGTGCTAGAGAAGTTCGGGCCATATATTTT
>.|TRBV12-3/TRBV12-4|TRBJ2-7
CASSRLAGEQYF
TGTGCCAGCAGTAGGCTGGCCGGGGAGCAGTACTTC
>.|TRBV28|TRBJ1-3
CATLGEGNTIYF
TGTGCCACCCTAGGGGAGGGAAACACCATATATTTT
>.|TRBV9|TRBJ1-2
CASRRGVLGYTF
TGTGCCAGCAGGAGGGGGGTTCTTGGCTACACCTTC
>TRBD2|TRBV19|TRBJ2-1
CASSQREFSNEQFF
TGTGCCAGTAGTCAGCGGGAGTTCAGTAATGAGCAGTTCTTC